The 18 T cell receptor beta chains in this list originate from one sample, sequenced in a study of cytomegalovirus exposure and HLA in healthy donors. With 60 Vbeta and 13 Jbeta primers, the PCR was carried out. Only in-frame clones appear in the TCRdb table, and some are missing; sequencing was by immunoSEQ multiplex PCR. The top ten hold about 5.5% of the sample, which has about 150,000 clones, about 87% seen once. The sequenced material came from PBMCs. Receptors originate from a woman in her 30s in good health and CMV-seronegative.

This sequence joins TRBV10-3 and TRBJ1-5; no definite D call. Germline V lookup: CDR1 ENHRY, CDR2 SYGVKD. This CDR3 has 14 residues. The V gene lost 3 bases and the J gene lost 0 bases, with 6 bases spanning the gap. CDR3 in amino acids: CAISDSLSNQPQHF. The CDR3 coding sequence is TGTGCCATCAGTGATTCACTTAGCAATCAGCCCCAGCATTTT.

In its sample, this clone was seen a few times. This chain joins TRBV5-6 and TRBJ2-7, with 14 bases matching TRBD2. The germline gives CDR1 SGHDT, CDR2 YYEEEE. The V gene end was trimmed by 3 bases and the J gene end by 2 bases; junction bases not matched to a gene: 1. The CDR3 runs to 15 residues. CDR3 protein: CASSWTSGGPYEQYF. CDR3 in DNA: TGTGCCAGCAGCTGGACTAGCGGGGGGCCCTACGAGCAGTACTTC. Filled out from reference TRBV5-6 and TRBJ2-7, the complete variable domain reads DAGVTQSPTHLIKTRGQQVTLRCSPKSGHDTVSWYQQALGQGPQFIFQYYEEEERQRGNFPDRFSGHQFPNYSSELNVNALLLGDSALYLCASSWTSGGPYEQYFGPGTRLTVT.

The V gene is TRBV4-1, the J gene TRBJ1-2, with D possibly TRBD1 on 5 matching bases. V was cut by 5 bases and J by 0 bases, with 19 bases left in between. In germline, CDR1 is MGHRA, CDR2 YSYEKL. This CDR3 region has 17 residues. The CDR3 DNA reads TGCGCCAGCAGCAGCTCGGCAGGGCGCGTTGCTAACTATGGCTACACCTTC. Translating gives CASSSSAGRVANYGYTF.

In DNA, the CDR3 is TGTGCCAGCAGCCCCCCAGGGGGGATGGACACCTACGAGCAGTACTTC. This translates into CASSPPGGMDTYEQYF. V is TRBV9 and J is TRBJ2-7, with D possibly being TRBD1 (7 bases). This CDR3 comprises 16 residues. Trimming cost V 4 bases and J 2 bases, with 19 bases left between them. Germline loops: CDR1 SGDLS, CDR2 YYNGEE.

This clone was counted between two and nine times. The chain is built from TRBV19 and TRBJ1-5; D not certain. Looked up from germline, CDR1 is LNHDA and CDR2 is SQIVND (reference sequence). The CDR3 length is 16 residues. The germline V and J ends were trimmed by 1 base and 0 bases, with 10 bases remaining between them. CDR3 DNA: TGTGCCAGTAGTATAGCCTACGAGCTTAGCAATCAGCCCCAGCATTTT. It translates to CASSIAYELSNQPQHF.

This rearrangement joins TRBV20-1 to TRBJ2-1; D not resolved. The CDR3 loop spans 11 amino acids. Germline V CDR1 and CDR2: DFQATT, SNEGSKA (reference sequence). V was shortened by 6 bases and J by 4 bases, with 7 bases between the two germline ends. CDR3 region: CSAPLYNEQFF. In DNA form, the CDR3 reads TGCAGTGCCCCCTTATACAATGAGCAGTTCTTC.

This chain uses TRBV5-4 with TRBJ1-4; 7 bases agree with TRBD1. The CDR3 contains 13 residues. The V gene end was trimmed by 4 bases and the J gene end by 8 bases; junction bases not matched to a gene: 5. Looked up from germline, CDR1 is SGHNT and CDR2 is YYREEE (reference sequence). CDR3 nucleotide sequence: TGTGCCAGCAGCCTACAGGGGAAAGAAAAACTGTTTTTT. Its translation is CASSLQGKEKLFF.

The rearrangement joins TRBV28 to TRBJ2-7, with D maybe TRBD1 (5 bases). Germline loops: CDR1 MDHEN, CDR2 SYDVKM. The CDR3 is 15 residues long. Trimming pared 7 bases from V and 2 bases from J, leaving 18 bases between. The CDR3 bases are TGTGCCAGCACGCAAAGTAGCAGGGTCCCCTACGAGCAGTACTTC. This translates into CASTQSSRVPYEQYF. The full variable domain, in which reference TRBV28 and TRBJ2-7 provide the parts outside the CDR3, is DVKVTQSSRYLVKRTGEKVFLECVQDMDHENMFWYRQDPGLGLRLIYFSYDVKMKEKGDIPEGYSVSREKKERFSLILESASTNQTSMYLCASTQSSRVPYEQYFGPGTRLTVT.

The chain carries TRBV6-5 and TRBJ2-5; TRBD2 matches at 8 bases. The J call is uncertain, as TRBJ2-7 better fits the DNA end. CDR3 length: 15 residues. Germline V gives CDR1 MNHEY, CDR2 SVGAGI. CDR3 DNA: TGTGCCAGCAGACTTGGACTAGCTTATAGCTACGAGCAGTACTTC. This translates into CASRLGLAYSYEQYF.

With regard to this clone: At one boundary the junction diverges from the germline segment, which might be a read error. The CDR3 bases are TGTGCCAGCAGCCGCAGACAGGGGATTCTCCAAGAGGCCCAGTACTTC. Translated: CASSRRQGILQEAQYF. The rearrangement joins TRBV7-3 to TRBJ2-5, with TRBD1 identical over 8 bases. The CDR3 has 16 amino acids. Germline loops: CDR1 SGHTA, CDR2 FQGTGA.

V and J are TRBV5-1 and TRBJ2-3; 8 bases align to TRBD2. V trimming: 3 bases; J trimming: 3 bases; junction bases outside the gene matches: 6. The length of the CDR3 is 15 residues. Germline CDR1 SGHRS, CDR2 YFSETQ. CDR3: CASSSSGRGTDTQYF. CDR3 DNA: TGCGCCAGCAGCTCCAGCGGGAGAGGGACAGATACGCAGTATTTT.

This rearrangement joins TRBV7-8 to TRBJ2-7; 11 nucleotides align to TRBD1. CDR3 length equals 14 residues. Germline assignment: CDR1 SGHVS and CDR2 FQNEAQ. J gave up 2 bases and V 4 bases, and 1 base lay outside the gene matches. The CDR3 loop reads CASSSGQGAYEQYF. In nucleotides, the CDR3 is TGTGCCAGCAGCTCGGGACAGGGGGCCTACGAGCAGTACTTC.

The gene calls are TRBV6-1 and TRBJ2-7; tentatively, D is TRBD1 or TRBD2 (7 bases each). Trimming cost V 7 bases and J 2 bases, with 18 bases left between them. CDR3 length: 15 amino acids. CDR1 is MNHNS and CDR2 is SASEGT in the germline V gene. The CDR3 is CASTKAGQLTYEQYF. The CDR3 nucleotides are TGTGCCAGCACTAAAGCGGGACAGCTAACCTACGAGCAGTACTTC.

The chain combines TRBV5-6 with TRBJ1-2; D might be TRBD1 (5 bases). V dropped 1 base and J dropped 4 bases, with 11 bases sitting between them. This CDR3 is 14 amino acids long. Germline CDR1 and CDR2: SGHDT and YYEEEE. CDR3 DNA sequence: TGTGCCAGCAGCTTGAATAGGGGTGGCTATGGCTACACCTTC. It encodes CASSLNRGGYGYTF.

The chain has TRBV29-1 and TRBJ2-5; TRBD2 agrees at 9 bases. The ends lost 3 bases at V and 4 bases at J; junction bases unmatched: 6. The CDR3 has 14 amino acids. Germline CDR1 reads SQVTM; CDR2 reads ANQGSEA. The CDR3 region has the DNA TGCAGCGTTGAGGGCGGGAGGGCCGGAGAGACCCAGTACTTC. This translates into CSVEGGRAGETQYF.

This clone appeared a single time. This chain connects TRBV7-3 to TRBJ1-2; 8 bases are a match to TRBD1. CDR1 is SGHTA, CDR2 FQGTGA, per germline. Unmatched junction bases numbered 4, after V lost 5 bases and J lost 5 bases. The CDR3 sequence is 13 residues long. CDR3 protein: CASSPTGGYGYTF. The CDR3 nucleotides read TGTGCCAGCAGCCCAACAGGGGGGTATGGCTACACCTTC.

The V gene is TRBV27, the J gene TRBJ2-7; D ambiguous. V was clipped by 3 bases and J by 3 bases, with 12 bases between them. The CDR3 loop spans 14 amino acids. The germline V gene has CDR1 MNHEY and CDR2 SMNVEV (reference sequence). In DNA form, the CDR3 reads TGTGCCAGCAGTTTCGGGTTTAATGACTACGAGCAGTACTTC. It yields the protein CASSFGFNDYEQYF.

As DNA, the CDR3 is TGCGCCAGCAGCTTCGGACTAGCGGGGGCCTACAATGAGCAGTTCTTC. As protein: CASSFGLAGAYNEQFF. The chain links TRBV5-1 to TRBJ2-1; 13 nucleotides agree with TRBD2. The V gene's germline CDR1 is SGHRS and CDR2 YFSETQ. The V segment lost 2 bases and the J segment 2 bases; nucleotides outside the gene matches: 1. The CDR3 runs to 16 residues.